The 13 T cell receptor beta chains in this list originate from one sample, sequenced in a study of blood T cells in healthy people across ages. A sample-barcoded 5' primer and a J-beta primer mix were used in a second PCR of roughly 7 to 11 cycles. TCRdb itself ran the 5' RACE reads through MiXCR, one entry per CDR3 protein. Altogether over 1,200,000 distinct CDR3 sequences are present, approximately 59% being singletons, with the ten largest covering approximately 7%. The sequenced material came from blood. These receptors were taken from a man between 18 and 35 years old in good health.

This sequence joins TRBV14 and TRBJ1-2, with a weak D call TRBD1 (6 bases). Germline CDR1 SGHDN, CDR2 FVKESK. Trimming took 8 bases from V and 6 from J, leaving 13 bases between them. This CDR3 has 12 residues. In DNA, the CDR3 is TGTGCCAGCTCAACCGGGGGCCATGGCTACACCTTC. Translated, it gives CASSTGGHGYTF.

The chain recombines TRBV20-1 with TRBJ2-5; 7 nucleotides align to TRBD1. The J call may be wrong; the DNA end is better matched by TRBJ2-7. CDR3 length: 14 amino acids. Germline assignment: CDR1 DFQATT and CDR2 SNEGSKA (reference sequence). The CDR3 nucleotides read TGCAGTGCTATTTCTGACAGGGCCACTGACGAGCAGTACTTC. Its translation is CSAISDRATDEQYF.

V gene TRBV9 combines with J gene TRBJ2-1; no clear D. Germline CDR1 SGDLS, CDR2 YYNGEE. V lost 3 bases and J 6 bases, leaving 7 bases between the germline ends. This CDR3 comprises 12 residues. In DNA form, the CDR3 reads TGTGCCAGCAGCGGCCGGTTCAATGAGCAGTTCTTC. This encodes CASSGRFNEQFF.

This clonotype was seen more than once but under ten times. The chain's CDR3 is CASSPRGSKNIQYF. CDR3 sequence (DNA): TGTGCCAGCAGTCCTAGGGGTTCCAAAAACATTCAGTACTTC. This chain connects TRBV12-3 or TRBV12-4 to TRBJ2-4; the D gene is possibly TRBD1 (5 bases). Trimming removed 5 bases at V and 2 bases at J, with 10 bases between. CDR3 length equals 14 residues.

The chain employs TRBV29-1 and TRBJ2-3, with TRBD2 matching over 11 bases. Trimming removed 6 bases from V and 2 bases from J; junction bases left unmatched: 4. This CDR3 spans 14 amino acids. Looked up from germline, CDR1 is SQVTM and CDR2 is ANQGSEA. CDR3 in DNA: TGCAGCGTGAGACTAGCGGGACTCACAGATACGCAGTATTTT. Translated: CSVRLAGLTDTQYF.

In its sample, this clonotype was seen a few times. The V call is TRBV12-3 or TRBV12-4, the J call TRBJ2-4; a weak D match, TRBD1 (6 bases). The CDR3 consists of 14 residues. V was trimmed by 3 bases and J by 8 bases, leaving 14 bases between them. The CDR3 spells CASSFGVRGYIQYF. CDR3 nucleotide sequence: TGTGCCAGCAGTTTTGGGGTGAGGGGGTACATTCAGTACTTC.

The chain links TRBV12-3 or TRBV12-4 to TRBJ2-7, with 9 positions matching TRBD1. J lost 6 bases, V lost 8 bases, and 11 bases had no gene match. The CDR3 covers 14 residues. CDR3 DNA sequence: TGTGCCAGCGGCACCGGGACAGGGAGAGGCGAGCAGTACTTC. Translating gives CASGTGTGRGEQYF.

The sample holds a few counts of this clonotype. The chain is built from TRBV6-5 and TRBJ2-7, with 11 bases identical to TRBD2. Germline assignment: CDR1 MNHEY and CDR2 SVGAGI. Unmatched junction bases numbered 8, after V lost 6 bases and J lost 7 bases. The CDR3 loop spans 14 amino acids. The CDR3 nucleotides read TGTGCCAGCAGAGGGCTAGCGGGAGGAGTTGAGCAGTACTTC. Translated: CASRGLAGGVEQYF.

This sequence joins TRBV5-6 and TRBJ1-5; D not resolved. The CDR3 runs to 12 residues. The V end lost 3 bases, the J end lost 3 bases, and 4 bases lay between the germline ends. The germline CDR1 and CDR2 sequences are SGHDT and YYEEEE. DNA for the CDR3: TGTGCCAGCAGCTGGAACAATCAGCCCCAGCATTTT. It encodes CASSWNNQPQHF.

The rearrangement links TRBV9 to TRBJ2-2; D not resolved. There are 15 residues in the CDR3. Germline V lookup: CDR1 SGDLS, CDR2 YYNGEE. V was pared by 4 bases and J by 4 bases, with 14 bases between. In DNA, the CDR3 is TGTGCCAGCAGCCCCGGTGGGGTACTCACCGGGGAGCTGTTTTTT. This sequence encodes CASSPGGVLTGELFF.

The genes are TRBV7-2 and TRBJ1-5; 7 bases line up with TRBD1. Germline-derived CDR1 and CDR2 are SGHTA and FQGNSA. Trimming cost V 1 base and J 5 bases; bases outside gene matches: 5. This CDR3 is built from 15 residues. CDR3 coding DNA: TGTGCCAGCAGCTTAGGGGTGCAGGGGGATCAGCCCCAGCATTTT. Protein product: CASSLGVQGDQPQHF.

This chain uses TRBV6-5 with TRBJ2-7, with TRBD1 identical over 9 bases. The J call may be faulty, since TRBJ2-5 better matches the DNA end. The CDR3 contains 15 residues. The germline V gene has CDR1 MNHEY and CDR2 SVGAGI. This CDR3 reads CASRTRDRAVETQYF. The DNA of the CDR3 is TGTGCCAGCAGGACGAGGGACAGGGCGGTGGAGACCCAGTACTTC.

This clonotype was counted a few times. The CDR3 nucleotides are TGCAGTGCTAGACCGACTAGCGTCTACGAGCAGTACTTC. Translating gives CSARPTSVYEQYF. The genes are TRBV20-1 and TRBJ2-7; 8 nucleotides line up with TRBD2. The ends lost 2 bases at V and 3 bases at J; junction bases unmatched: 3. Per the germline V gene, CDR1 is DFQATT and CDR2 is SNEGSKA (reference sequence). CDR3 size: 13 residues.